The T cell receptor beta chain under discussion was sequenced for a study of chemoradiotherapy in HPV16-positive cancers (dated by TCRdb to 2021 to 2024). Regarding the study in general: Using functional T-cell assays on cells from a couple of HPV16-positive patients, the researchers defined candidate HPV-specific T-cell clones and common TCR motifs. The study asked whether T-cell immunity to the HPV oncoproteins E6 and E7 changes during chemoradiotherapy and whether this immunity affects survival. Next, the candidate HPV-specific TCRs and motifs were followed in TCR repertoires from fewer than 100 patients with HPV-related cancers. Study-wide findings and limitations: Among HPV16-positive patients, expansion of HPV-responsive T cells during chemoradiotherapy was associated with better recurrence-free survival. The functional definition of HPV-specific T cells was derived from only a couple of HPV16-positive patients, and the survival association was reported for HPV16-positive patients. Expansion of candidate HPV-specific clones and E7-related TCR motifs was observed in the tumor microenvironment during treatment, whereas no such expansion was observed for non-HPV-specific T cells.

Repertoires were sampled multiple times during chemoradiotherapy, which allowed clonal expansion in the tumor microenvironment to be followed. Looking up the germline V gene yields CDR1 LGHNA and CDR2 YNFKEQ. The CDR3 holds 18 amino acids from the cysteine to the phenylalanine. Here the CDR3 DNA is all that survives: 54 bases in frame from base 1. Unmatched junction bases come to 9, with V trimmed by 6 bases and J by 2 bases. Turning to this clone: The antigen it binds to is not known. Qualities for individual bases were not recorded, and no much larger clone is one base off.

The library was produced with the immunoSEQ multiplex PCR assay. TCRdb mirrors the immuneACCESS table, restricted to in-frame sequences. Some clones are absent from its copies; in checked studies, under half trace to an unresolved V gene, and the reason for the others is unknown. This sample gives about 8,900 clones in total; 91% of them show up just once. Clones ranked in the top ten supply roughly 12% of the sample. This TCR was recovered from a human donor with HPV-associated anogenital cancer. The chain is assembled from TRBV4-2 and TRBJ2-3, and TRBD2 matches 15 of the central bases. This specimen consisted of blood, obtained from a patient who underwent chemoradiotherapy. The bases are TGTGCCAGCAGTGAGCCGGGACTAGCGGGGGGACTCACAGATACGCAGTATTTT. It translates as CASSEPGLAGGLTDTQYF.